What follows are 27 T cell receptor beta chains derived from one specimen sequenced in a study of tumor-infiltrating lymphocytes in primary liver carcinoma. In addition to blood RNA drawn from unsorted whole blood, germline DNA was extracted. The input was roughly 0.5 ug total RNA; TCR beta cDNA was made from it with a constant-region primer. TCR beta libraries came from three nested multiplex PCR rounds using slightly modified ARM-PCR. TRBV1-TRBV30 forward and Cbeta reverse primers drove the first two roughly 11-cycle rounds. TCRdb called the multiplex PCR reads again in MiXCR, with one record for every CDR3 protein. The repertoire has approximately 330,000 distinct CDR3 sequences, almost 65% of them found once; the top ten carry 5% to 6.5%. The sequencing input was peripheral blood. Receptor source: a man aged 40-50 years with primary liver carcinoma and hepatitis B virus infection.

This clonotype occurred once. A much larger clonotype is one base distant, so this may be a read error. The chain joins TRBV12-3 or TRBV12-4 to TRBJ1-2, with D unresolved. Trimming shortened V by 7 bases and J by 4 bases, and 13 bases separated the two germline ends. The CDR3 runs 13 residues. The chain's CDR3 is CASTEVLGYGYTF. CDR3 in DNA: TGTGCCAGCACCGAGGTGCTGGGCTATGGCTACACCTTC.

This clonotype has just one count. A much larger clone lies a single base off, so this may be a read error. The rearrangement uses TRBV6-1 and TRBJ1-2, with D hard to call. In germline, CDR1 is MNHNS, CDR2 SASEGT. The CDR3 has 16 residues. Trimming shortened V by 0 bases and J by 3 bases, and 14 bases separated the two germline ends. CDR3 coding DNA: TGTGCCAGCAGTGAAGCTTCCCGGAACACTGACTATGGCTACACCTTC. As protein: CASSEASRNTDYGYTF.

About this clonotype: The conserved closing phenylalanine or tryptophan is absent in this CDR3, likely reflecting a read error. The V and J genes are TRBV4-1 and TRBJ2-3, with 8 bases aligning to TRBD1. Germline V CDR1 and CDR2: MGHRA, YSYEKL. After removal of 0 bases from V and 6 bases from J, the junction contained 8 bases not matched to a gene. This CDR3 region has 16 residues. The CDR3 DNA is TGCGCCAGCAGCCAAGATCGGCAGGGGGCGCAGGATACGCAGTATCTT. This translates into CASSQDRQGAQDTQYL.

Details on this clonotype: One junction end does not reproduce the germline sequence, and a read error may be involved. The chain employs TRBV12-5 and TRBJ2-7; 9 bases agree with TRBD1. The germline gives CDR1 LGHNT, CDR2 FRNRAP. The CDR3 length is 18 residues. The CDR3 DNA reads as TGTCCTAGTGGTTTGGTATCAGACTGGGACAGGGCCTCCTACGAGCAGTACTTC. Its translation: CPSGLVSDWDRASYEQYF.

As for this clonotype: A much larger clone sits a single nucleotide away, making a read error possible. This sequence joins TRBV6-5 and TRBJ2-5, with a weak D call TRBD1 (5 bases). This CDR3 contains 15 residues. Trimming removed 10 bases at V and 4 bases at J, with 22 bases between. Germline loops: CDR1 MNHEY, CDR2 SVGAGI. CDR3 bases: TGTGCCAACACCGATGACAGATTACGCCCAGAGACCCAGTACTTC. Translated, it gives CANTDDRLRPETQYF.

In the case of this clonotype: The germline gene is not matched at one end of the junction; a read error may be the cause. The rearrangement uses TRBV11-2 and TRBJ2-1; 12 bases are a match to TRBD2. CDR1 is SGHAT and CDR2 is FQNNGV in the germline V gene. The length of the CDR3 is 17 residues. CDR3 DNA sequence: TGTGCCTGCAGCCAGACTAGCGGGAGAGGATTCCACAATGAGCAGTTCTTC. As protein: CACSQTSGRGFHNEQFF.

As regards this clonotype: This could be a read error, since a much larger clone is one nucleotide away. The chain employs TRBV4-1 and TRBJ2-2; 7 bases match TRBD2. Unmatched junction bases numbered 14, after V lost 4 bases and J lost 6 bases. Germline CDR1 and CDR2: MGHRA and YSYEKL. The CDR3 has 17 amino acids. DNA for the CDR3: TGCGCCAGCAGCCGATATCTAGCGGTAGATATGGCCGGGGAGCTGTTTTTT. Translation: CASSRYLAVDMAGELFF.

Comments on this clonotype: Being one base from a much bigger clone, this may be a read error. V usage is TRBV29-1 and J usage is TRBJ1-1, with D uncertain. Germline CDR1 is SQVTM and CDR2 is ANQGSEA. V lost 7 bases and J lost 1, with 10 bases in between. The CDR3 is made up of 12 amino acids. The CDR3 nucleotides are TGCAGCGCTGGAGTGACGAACACTGAAGCTTTCTTT. Amino acids: CSAGVTNTEAFF.

Points on this clonotype: One end of the junction varies from germline; a read error may be responsible. The chain employs TRBV4-1 and TRBJ2-2; a weak D match, TRBD1 (6 bases). The CDR3 is 16 residues long. Germline V lookup: CDR1 MGHRA, CDR2 YSYEKL. The DNA of the CDR3 is TGCGCCAGCAACGGTCTGGACAGAGGGTTAACCGGGGAGCTGCTTTTT. Its protein is CASNGLDRGLTGELLF.

The sample holds a few counts of this clonotype. V is TRBV5-5 and J is TRBJ2-5; TRBD1 might be the D (5 bases). Germline V lookup: CDR1 SGHKS, CDR2 YYEKEE (reference sequence). The CDR3 covers 15 residues. Trimming left V 2 bases short and J 0 bases short, with 11 bases between. The CDR3: CASSFGHMNQETQYF. The CDR3 nucleotides are TGTGCCAGCAGCTTTGGACACATGAACCAAGAGACCCAGTACTTC.

This clonotype showed up just a few times. Being one base from a much bigger clone, this may be a read error. This chain uses TRBV6-6 with TRBJ2-2; D may match TRBD1 or TRBD2 (5 bases each). The CDR3 covers 13 residues. Germline-derived CDR1 and CDR2 are MNHNY and SVGAGI (reference sequence). Trimming left V 9 bases short and J 7 bases short, with 15 bases between. CDR3 in DNA: TGTGCCAGTCTGGGGGTGGGCATCGGGGAGCTGTTTTTT. Its translation: CASLGVGIGELFF.

This clonotype was found many times. The chain recombines TRBV6-6 with TRBJ1-5, with a possible D match to TRBD1 (5 bases). This CDR3 is 15 amino acids long. The germline V gene encodes CDR1 MNHNY and CDR2 SVGAGI (reference sequence). Trimming pared 5 bases from V and 4 bases from J, leaving 15 bases between. CDR3: CASSKPGTDNQPQHF. The CDR3 DNA reads as TGTGCCAGCAGTAAACCCGGGACGGATAATCAGCCCCAGCATTTT.

On this clonotype: A read error may be the cause here, since a much bigger clone is one base away. The V and J genes are TRBV12-3 or TRBV12-4 and TRBJ2-7, with D perhaps TRBD2 (6 bases). This CDR3 region has 14 residues. V lost 7 bases and J 0 bases, leaving 13 bases between the germline ends. The CDR3 sequence is CASKPSVSSYEQYF. The CDR3 DNA is TGTGCCAGCAAACCTAGCGTTAGCTCCTACGAGCAGTACTTC.

The DNA for the CDR3 is TGTGCCAGCAGCCAATATCCGGGAGGGGGCTACGAGCAGTACTTC. Translating it yields CASSQYPGGGYEQYF. This chain links TRBV11-2 with TRBJ2-7; 8 nucleotides line up with TRBD2. Germline CDR1 SGHAT, CDR2 FQNNGV. The CDR3 spans 15 residues. Trimming at V came to 5 bases and at J to 3 bases, leaving 9 bases not matched to a gene.

The DNA for the CDR3 is TGTGCCAGCACTCATTACCAACAGGGTTACGAGCAGTACTTC. The encoded protein is CASTHYQQGYEQYF. The V gene is TRBV2, the J gene TRBJ2-7, with D perhaps TRBD1 (6 bases). The V gene's germline CDR1 is SNHLY and CDR2 FYNNEI. Trimming removed 7 bases at V and 4 bases at J, with 17 bases between. CDR3 length: 14 amino acids.

A single count supports this clonotype. V usage is TRBV11-1 and J usage is TRBJ2-5, with D possibly matching TRBD1 (5 bases). Germline-derived CDR1 and CDR2 are SGHAT and FQDESV (reference sequence). The CDR3 covers 16 residues. CDR3 residues: CLSSRAGWGLQETQYF. CDR3 bases: TGTCTCAGCAGCCGTGCAGGTTGGGGCCTCCAAGAGACCCAGTACTTC.

In the case of this clonotype: Just one base apart from a much larger clone, this may be a read error. The V and J genes are TRBV13 and TRBJ2-1; a weak D match, TRBD2 (5 bases). The CDR3 consists of 12 residues. V was shortened by 3 bases and J by 6 bases, with 6 bases between the two germline ends. Germline CDR1 is PRHDT and CDR2 is FYEKMQ (reference sequence). The CDR3 loop reads CASSFRGNEQFF. CDR3 in DNA: TGTGCCAGCAGCTTCCGGGGCAATGAGCAGTTCTTC.

This chain links TRBV7-9 with TRBJ1-6; D remains unclear. The V gene lost 3 bases and the J gene lost 5 bases, with 2 bases spanning the gap. From germline, CDR1 is SEHNR and CDR2 FQNEAQ (reference sequence). The CDR3 length is 12 residues. CDR3 nucleotide sequence: TGTGCCAGCAGCTTTAATAATTCACCCCTCCACTTT. It encodes CASSFNNSPLHF.

Comments on this clonotype: One base away lies a much larger clone, so this may be a sequencing read error. The DNA of the CDR3 is TGTGCCAGCAGCCTCCCCCGGACAGGGAGGACGGAGACCAAGTACTTC. Translation: CASSLPRTGRTETKYF. The chain joins TRBV14 to TRBJ2-5, with 8 bases fitting TRBD1. CDR1 and CDR2 from the germline V gene are SGHDN and FVKESK. The length of the CDR3 is 16 residues.

For this clonotype: This may arise from a read error, as a much more abundant clone is one base away. The chain is built from TRBV6-6 and TRBJ1-3, with TRBD1 matching 8 bases. The germline V gene has CDR1 MNHNY and CDR2 SVGAGI (reference sequence). The CDR3 consists of 12 residues. CDR3: CASNGQGNTVYF. The CDR3, as DNA: TGTGCCAGCAACGGACAGGGAAACACCGTATATTTT.

A word on this clonotype: One base away lies a much larger clone, so this may be a sequencing read error. The gene calls are TRBV12-3 or TRBV12-4 and TRBJ1-1; D not certain. The CDR3 spans 12 residues. V lost 7 bases and J lost 5, with 11 bases in between. CDR3 in DNA: TGTGCCAGCATCATCCTTGGGACTGAAGCTTTCTTT. This sequence encodes CASIILGTEAFF.

This chain links TRBV11-2 with TRBJ2-4, with D hard to call. V lost 1 base and J lost 15, with 25 bases in between. Germline V CDR1 and CDR2: SGHAT, FQNNGV. The CDR3 is made up of 16 amino acids. The CDR3 DNA sequence: TGTGCCAGCAGCTTAGCGGTCGAGTTAGCCAAAAACATTAGGTACTTC. Amino acids: CASSLAVELAKNIRYF.

Turning to this clonotype: This could be a read error, since a much larger clone is one nucleotide away. The CDR3, as DNA: TGTGCCATCGGATTAGCGGGAGACGGGGAGCTGCTTTTT. Encoded protein: CAIGLAGDGELLF. This chain joins TRBV10-3 and TRBJ2-2; TRBD2 agrees at 9 bases. The CDR3 is made up of 13 amino acids. Germline loops: CDR1 ENHRY, CDR2 SYGVKD.

In this sample, this clonotype turned up once. A read error may produce the germline difference seen at one junction end. V usage is TRBV4-2 and J usage is TRBJ1-2, with 10 nucleotides matching TRBD1. In germline, CDR1 is LGHNA, CDR2 YNFKEQ. CDR3 size: 14 residues. The CDR3 is CTSSWDRGGDGYTF. In DNA, the CDR3 is TGTACCAGCAGCTGGGACAGGGGTGGTGATGGCTACACCTTC.

As to this clonotype: A much larger clone lies a single base off, so this may be a read error. V and J are TRBV12-3 or TRBV12-4 and TRBJ1-1; tentative D call: TRBD1 (5 bases). CDR3 length equals 14 residues. The germline V and J ends were trimmed by 7 bases and 4 bases, with 16 bases remaining between them. CDR3 sequence: CASTLGGVITEAFF. In nucleotides, the CDR3 is TGTGCCAGCACTTTGGGAGGGGTTATCACTGAAGCTTTCTTT.

A remark on this clonotype: This may stem from a read error, because a much larger clone lies one nucleotide away. The chain has TRBV7-9 and TRBJ1-5, with 9 bases that match TRBD1. The CDR3 loop spans 14 amino acids. Germline-derived CDR1 and CDR2 are SEHNR and FQNEAQ (reference sequence). The CDR3 DNA follows: TGTGCCGGCAGGGGACAGGGTGATGATCAGCCCCAGCATTTT. Translated: CAGRGQGDDQPQHF.

To note about this clonotype: With a much larger clone just one base away, this may be a read error. The rearrangement uses TRBV4-1 and TRBJ2-1, with 11 bases that match TRBD1. Losses at the gene ends were 7 bases for V and 7 bases for J; bases not matched to a gene: 15. The germline CDR1 and CDR2 sequences are MGHRA and YSYEKL. The CDR3 has 17 residues. In DNA form, the CDR3 reads TGCGCCAGCATCCACAGGGCAGGACAGGGGGCAGGTAATGAGCAGTTCTTC. Translation gives CASIHRAGQGAGNEQFF.